This T cell receptor (beta chain) appears in the sequencing data of a study of blood T cell repertoires in COVID-19. At the level of the study: Italy, Spain and the United States were the sources of the convalescent and acute COVID-19 samples.

Seattle patient enrollment occurred during active infection, with longitudinal follow-up thereafter. Under the authors' procedure: Nucleated cell counts were estimated from reference gene primer amplification. Clones were sequenced by immunoSEQ multiplex PCR, and TCRdb holds only the in-frame ones, with some missing. V, J and clone size are those of that table, while D and trimming were read from the DNA. In the table there are tens of thousands of clones, around 92% of which are singletons. This CDR3 comprises 15 residues. Between the trimmed V and J ends, which lost 5 bases and 2 bases, there was a span of 15 bases. Germline V gene data show CDR1 as SGHAT and CDR2 as FQNNGV.

V is TRBV11-2 and J is TRBJ1-2, with D possibly TRBD1 on 5 matching bases. Specimen: peripheral blood. This clonotype was obtained from a man between 45 and 60 years old with COVID-19, enrolled during active disease. For the CDR3, the DNA is TGTGCCAGCAGCCCAGAGGCAGGGTTGAACTATGGCTACACCTTC. It translates to CASSPEAGLNYGYTF.